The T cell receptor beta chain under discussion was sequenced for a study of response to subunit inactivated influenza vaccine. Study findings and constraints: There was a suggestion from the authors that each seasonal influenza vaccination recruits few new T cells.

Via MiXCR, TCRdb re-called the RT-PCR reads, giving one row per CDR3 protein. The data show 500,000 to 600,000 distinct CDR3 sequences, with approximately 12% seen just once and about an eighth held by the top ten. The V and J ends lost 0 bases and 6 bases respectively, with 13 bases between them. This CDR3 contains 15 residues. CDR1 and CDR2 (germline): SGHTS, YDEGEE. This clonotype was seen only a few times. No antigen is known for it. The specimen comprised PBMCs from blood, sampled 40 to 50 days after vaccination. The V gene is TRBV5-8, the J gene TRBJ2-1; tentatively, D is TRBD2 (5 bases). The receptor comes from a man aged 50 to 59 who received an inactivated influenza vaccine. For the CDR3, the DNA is TGTGCCAGCAGCTTGGAAGGGAGTCCCCTCAATGAGCAGTTCTTC. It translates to CASSLEGSPLNEQFF.